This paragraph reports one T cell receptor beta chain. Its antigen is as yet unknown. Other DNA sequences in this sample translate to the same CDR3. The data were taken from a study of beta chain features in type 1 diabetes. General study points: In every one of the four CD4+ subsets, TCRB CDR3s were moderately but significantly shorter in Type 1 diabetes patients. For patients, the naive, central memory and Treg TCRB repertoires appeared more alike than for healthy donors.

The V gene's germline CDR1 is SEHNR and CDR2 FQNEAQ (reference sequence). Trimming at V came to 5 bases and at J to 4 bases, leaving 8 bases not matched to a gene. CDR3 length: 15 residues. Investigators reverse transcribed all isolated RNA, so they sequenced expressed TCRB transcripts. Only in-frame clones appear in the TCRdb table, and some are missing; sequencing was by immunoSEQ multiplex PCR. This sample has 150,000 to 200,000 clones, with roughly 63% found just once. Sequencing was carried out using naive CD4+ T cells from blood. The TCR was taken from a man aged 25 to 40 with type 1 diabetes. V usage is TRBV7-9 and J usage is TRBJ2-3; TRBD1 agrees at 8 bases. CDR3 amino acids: CASSPRTGWADTQYF. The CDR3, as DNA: TGTGCCAGCAGCCCTAGGACAGGGTGGGCAGATACGCAGTATTTT. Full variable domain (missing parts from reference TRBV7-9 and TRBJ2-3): DTGVSQNPRHKITKRGQNVTFRCDPISEHNRLYWYRQTLGQGPEFLTYFQNEAQLEKSRLLSDRFSAERPKGSFSTLEIQRTEQGDSAMYLCASSPRTGWADTQYFGPGTRLTVL.